The 17 T cell receptor beta chains in this list originate from one sample, sequenced in a study of vaccination and CD4 T cells after COVID-19. The Oncomine TCR Beta short-read assay was what sequenced the DNA obtained from cultured CD4+ T cells. From the PCR reads, TCRdb called clonotypes with MiXCR, one entry per CDR3 protein. The sample lists about 25,000 distinct CDR3 sequences, roughly 42% occurring once. These TCRs' antigens remain unknown. Sample treatment: roughly ten-day PBMC culture with coronavirus spike peptide pools or control peptides (ViraFEST assay). The sample consisted of CD4+ T cells from blood, cultured in vitro. These TCRs come from a human donor who had recovered from COVID-19.

This clonotype has more than one count but fewer than ten. The CDR3 DNA is TGTGCCAGCAGCTCCCCGGGACAGGGAATCTACGAGCAGTACTTC. This codes for CASSSPGQGIYEQYF. The chain is built from TRBV5-4 and TRBJ2-7; 9 nucleotides align to TRBD1. The CDR3 contains 15 residues. Germline CDR1 reads SGHNT; CDR2 reads YYREEE (reference sequence). V lost 3 bases, J lost 3 bases, and 7 bases stayed unmatched.

The V and J genes are TRBV12-3 or TRBV12-4 and TRBJ2-3; D remains unclear. V dropped 5 bases and J dropped 0 bases, with 15 bases sitting between them. This CDR3 is 16 amino acids long. CDR3 sequence reads: CASSRYDPTSTDTQYF. DNA for the CDR3: TGTGCCAGCAGTCGCTATGACCCCACTAGCACAGATACGCAGTATTTT.

V and J are TRBV27 and TRBJ2-1; D is unresolved. V lost 6 bases, J lost 5 bases, and 14 bases lay in between. There are 14 residues in the CDR3. CDR1 is MNHEY and CDR2 is SMNVEV in the germline V gene (reference sequence). Here the CDR3 DNA reads TGTGCCAGCAGCGTGACAACCTCTAACAATGAGCAGTTCTTC. This translates into CASSVTTSNNEQFF.

This clonotype was detected once. The genes are TRBV28 and TRBJ1-2, with TRBD1 identical over 8 bases. The CDR3 length is 15 residues. Trimming at V came to 6 bases and at J to 8 bases, leaving 14 bases not matched to a gene. Germline V gene data show CDR1 as MDHEN and CDR2 as SYDVKM. The CDR3 coding sequence is TGTGCCAGCAGCCCCCTAGGACAGGGCTCATTAGGCTACACCTTC. Protein product: CASSPLGQGSLGYTF.

This chain uses TRBV28 with TRBJ2-5, with TRBD1 identical over 7 bases. Germline assignment: CDR1 MDHEN and CDR2 SYDVKM. There are 15 residues in the CDR3. The V and J ends lost 5 bases and 4 bases, in that order; junction bases with no gene match: 10. The CDR3 nucleotides read TGTGCCAGCAGTCAGAGGACAGGCCTAGGAGAGACCCAGTACTTC. This codes for CASSQRTGLGETQYF. Based on the CDR3 plus reference TRBV28 and TRBJ2-5, the full variable domain is DVKVTQSSRYLVKRTGEKVFLECVQDMDHENMFWYRQDPGLGLRLIYFSYDVKMKEKGDIPEGYSVSREKKERFSLILESASTNQTSMYLCASSQRTGLGETQYFGPGTRLLVL.

This clonotype has more than one count but fewer than ten. The chain joins TRBV6-5 to TRBJ1-2; D is unresolved. The V end was cut by 0 bases, the J end by 2 bases, with 10 bases between. Germline V gene lookup returns CDR1 MNHEY and CDR2 SVGAGI. This CDR3 has 15 amino acids. The CDR3 sequence is CASSYSSGGNYGYTF. The CDR3 DNA sequence: TGTGCCAGCAGTTACTCCTCAGGCGGGAACTATGGCTACACCTTC.

This clonotype was detected a few times. The rearrangement uses TRBV28 and TRBJ1-6; maybe TRBD1 (5 bases). The length of the CDR3 is 14 residues. CDR1 and CDR2 (germline): MDHEN, SYDVKM. The ends were cut back, 3 bases at V and 13 bases at J, with 16 bases in the middle. CDR3 DNA sequence: TGTGCCAGCAGTTTTTCTCCGGGGGGATTGCCCCTCCACTTT. It specifies CASSFSPGGLPLHF.

This clonotype has a handful of counts. This chain connects TRBV20-1 to TRBJ1-2, with 11 bases identical to TRBD1. This CDR3 contains 15 residues. CDR1 is DFQATT, CDR2 SNEGSKA, per germline (reference sequence). Losses at the gene ends were 4 bases for V and 2 bases for J; bases not matched to a gene: 6. CDR3 DNA: TGCAGTGCTACATTTGGACAGGGGGCGAACTATGGCTACACCTTC. Residues: CSATFGQGANYGYTF.

The chain has TRBV29-1 and TRBJ2-1; 7 bases agree with TRBD1. Germline trimming cut 3 bases from V and 8 bases from J; bases unmatched to any gene: 7. Germline V gene sequence: CDR1 SQVTM, CDR2 ANQGSEA. CDR3 length: 13 residues. CDR3 residues: CSVDRGLSDEQFF. The CDR3 nucleotides read TGCAGCGTTGATAGGGGGCTGAGCGATGAGCAGTTCTTC.

This sequence joins TRBV5-1 and TRBJ2-7, with 11 bases that match TRBD1. Unmatched junction bases numbered 2, after V lost 0 bases and J lost 3 bases. This CDR3 is 15 amino acids long. In germline, CDR1 is SGHRS, CDR2 YFSETQ. The CDR3 loop reads CASSLGTGGFYEQYF. CDR3 bases: TGCGCCAGCAGCTTGGGGACAGGGGGCTTCTACGAGCAGTACTTC.

J is TRBJ2-3 and V is TRBV5-4; D call uncertain. The CDR3 spans 13 residues. The V gene's germline CDR1 is SGHNT and CDR2 YYREEE (reference sequence). Trimming took 4 bases from V and 5 from J, leaving 11 bases between them. CDR3 DNA: TGTGCCAGCAGCCCTTTGTCCGGAGATACGCAGTATTTT. Amino acids: CASSPLSGDTQYF.

The V and J genes are TRBV2 and TRBJ2-7, with unresolved D. Germline-derived CDR1 and CDR2 are SNHLY and FYNNEI. V was clipped by 3 bases and J by 9 bases, with 0 bases between them. CDR3 length: 8 residues. The CDR3 protein is CASSEQYF. The CDR3 coding sequence is TGTGCCAGCAGTGAGCAGTACTTC.

The chain has TRBV7-2 and TRBJ2-7; the D gene could be TRBD1 or TRBD2 (6 bases each). CDR3 size: 15 residues. Per the germline V gene, CDR1 is SGHTA and CDR2 is FQGNSA. Trimming stripped 5 bases from V and 2 bases from J, with 16 bases between. The CDR3 sequence: CASSPKGGQTYEQYF. As DNA, the CDR3 is TGTGCCAGCAGCCCGAAGGGAGGACAGACCTACGAGCAGTACTTC.

This clonotype occurred a few times. The chain links TRBV6-5 to TRBJ1-2, with TRBD1 matching 8 bases. With 2 bases clipped from V and 4 bases from J, the junction kept 6 bases outside the gene matches. The length of the CDR3 is 15 residues. The germline gives CDR1 MNHEY, CDR2 SVGAGI. CDR3 in amino acids: CASSYTGQEIYGYTF. The CDR3 DNA is TGTGCCAGCAGTTACACGGGACAGGAGATCTATGGCTACACCTTC.

V and J are TRBV20-1 and TRBJ2-2; D perhaps matches TRBD2 (5 bases). The CDR3 runs to 15 residues. V lost 3 bases and J lost 0, with 11 bases in between. The germline CDR1 and CDR2 sequences are DFQATT and SNEGSKA (reference sequence). DNA of the CDR3: TGCAGTGCTAGTGTGGGAGCCGCGAACACCGGGGAGCTGTTTTTT. Amino acids: CSASVGAANTGELFF.

This clonotype was picked up one time. This chain links TRBV28 with TRBJ2-2, with TRBD2 matching over 8 bases. Germline V gene sequence: CDR1 MDHEN, CDR2 SYDVKM. The V gene end was trimmed by 3 bases and the J gene end by 0 bases; junction bases not matched to a gene: 3. The CDR3 covers 16 residues. The CDR3 region has the DNA TGTGCCAGCAGTTTGGTAGCGGGGACGAACACCGGGGAGCTGTTTTTT. It yields the protein CASSLVAGTNTGELFF.

This clonotype is judged medium-sized. The chain combines TRBV7-2 with TRBJ1-1; D unresolved. V lost 2 bases and J 0 bases, leaving 13 bases between the germline ends. The germline V gene encodes CDR1 SGHTA and CDR2 FQGNSA. The CDR3 is 16 residues long. This CDR3 reads CASSLRRRGVNTEAFF. DNA of the CDR3: TGTGCCAGCAGCTTAAGGCGGCGGGGAGTGAACACTGAAGCTTTCTTT. Combining the CDR3 with reference TRBV7-2 and TRBJ1-1 gives the whole variable domain GAGVSQSPSNKVTEKGKDVELRCDPISGHTALYWYRQSLGQGLEFLIYFQGNSAPDKSGLPSDRFSAERTGGSVSTLTIQRTQQEDSAVYLCASSLRRRGVNTEAFFGQGTRLTVV.